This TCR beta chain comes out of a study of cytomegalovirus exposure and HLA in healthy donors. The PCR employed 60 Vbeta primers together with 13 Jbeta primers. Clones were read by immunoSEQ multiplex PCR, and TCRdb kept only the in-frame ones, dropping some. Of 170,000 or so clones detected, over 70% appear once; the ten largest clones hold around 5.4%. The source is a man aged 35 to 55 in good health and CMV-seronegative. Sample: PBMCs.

This chain's CDR3 is CASSQDWGSGRTDEQFF. In nucleotides, the CDR3 is TGCGCCAGCAGCCAAGATTGGGGTAGCGGGAGGACGGATGAGCAGTTCTTC. The V and J genes are TRBV4-3 and TRBJ2-1, with 10 bases that match TRBD2. CDR1 is LGHNA and CDR2 is YSLEER in the germline V gene. The junction had 10 bases not matched to a gene; V was cut back by 0 bases and J by 8 bases. This CDR3 contains 17 residues.